This T cell receptor (beta chain) was found in a study of blood T cell repertoires in COVID-19. The table came from immunoSEQ multiplex PCR; TCRdb's copy has only in-frame clones and leaves some out. The sample lists about 120,000 clones, 85% occurring once. Per germline, CDR1 LGHDT and CDR2 YNNKEL (reference sequence). Trimming took off 0 bases at V and 4 bases at J, with 19 bases between the two ends. The CDR3 extends over 17 amino acids. A few counts support this clone. This receptor was obtained from a man of 80 years or more with acute or convalescent COVID-19. The specimen was peripheral blood. This chain links TRBV3-1 (or the pseudogene TRBV3-2) with TRBJ2-7, with D perhaps matching TRBD2 (6 bases). As DNA, the CDR3 is TGTGCCAGCAGCCAAGACCTACCGGGGACTTTCTATTACGAGCAGTACTTC. Translated, it gives CASSQDLPGTFYYEQYF.